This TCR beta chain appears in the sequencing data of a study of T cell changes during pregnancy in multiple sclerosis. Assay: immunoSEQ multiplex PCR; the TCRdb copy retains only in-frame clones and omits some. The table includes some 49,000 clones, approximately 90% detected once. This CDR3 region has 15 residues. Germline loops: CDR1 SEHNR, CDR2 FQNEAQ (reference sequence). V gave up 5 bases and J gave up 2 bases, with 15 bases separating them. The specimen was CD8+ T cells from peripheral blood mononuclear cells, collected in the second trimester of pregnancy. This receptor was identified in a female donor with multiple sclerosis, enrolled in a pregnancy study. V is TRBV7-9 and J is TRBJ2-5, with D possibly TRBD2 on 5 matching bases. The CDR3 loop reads CASSNLAWGQETQYF. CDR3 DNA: TGTGCCAGCAGCAATCTAGCTTGGGGTCAAGAGACCCAGTACTTC.